This T cell receptor (beta chain) was obtained from a study of Ad26.COV2.S vaccination and SARS-CoV-2 variants. Study overall: Ad26.COV2.S, an intramuscular injection, was given once or twice 56 days apart.

Regarding treatment: 15 to 20 received Ad26.COV2.S at low or high dose, single or two shots; a few received placebo; per-sample allocation not given. Repertoires come from day 63 after the first vaccine or placebo injection. Profiled with immunoSEQ multiplex PCR; TCRdb holds only in-frame clones, not every one. Altogether 300,000 to 400,000 clones are present, roughly 84% being singletons, with the ten largest covering about 3.4%. The CDR3 is made up of 16 amino acids. With V trimmed by 2 bases and J by 3 bases, 7 bases remained unmatched. The germline V gene has CDR1 SGHVS and CDR2 FQNEAQ. The chain links TRBV7-8 to TRBJ2-1; 7 bases are shared with TRBD2. The input for sequencing was peripheral blood, taken in a trial of Ad26.COV2.S vaccine versus placebo. This clonotype was obtained from a person aged 18-65 years who received the Ad26.COV2.S COVID-19 vaccine or a placebo. The CDR3 protein is CASSLSGLRFYNEQFF. As DNA, the CDR3 is TGTGCCAGCAGCTTATCGGGACTAAGATTCTACAATGAGCAGTTCTTC. Drawing the rest from reference TRBV7-8 and TRBJ2-1, the complete variable domain is GAGVSQSPRYKVAKRGQDVALRCDPISGHVSLFWYQQALGQGPEFLTYFQNEAQLDKSGLPSDRFFAERPEGSVSTLKIQRTQQEDSAVYLCASSLSGLRFYNEQFFGPGTRLTVL.